One T cell receptor beta chain is described in this entry. Antigen unknown. This CDR3 contains 13 residues. The V gene's germline CDR1 is SQVTM and CDR2 ANQGSEA. The V gene lost 7 bases and the J gene lost 5 bases, with 15 bases spanning the gap. Time point described: cycle 4 day 1 (C4D1), after less than 7 weeks of nivolumab. Brentuximab vedotin exposure varied, and every patient relapsed after autologous stem cell transplantation. Assay: immunoSEQ multiplex PCR; the TCRdb copy retains only in-frame clones and omits some. The repertoire holds some 100,000 clones, with about 92% as singletons. This specimen comes from a study of PD-1 blockade in classical Hodgkin lymphoma. Study-level background: Patients were infused with nivolumab 3 mg/kg every 2 weeks.

Study-wide points: In CD4+ cells, TCR diversity went up significantly by C4D1, but in CD8+ cells it did not. Individuals who commenced nivolumab within less than 1 year of ASCT were excluded. Relapsed/refractory patients reportedly had lower baseline diversity than newly diagnosed patients.

This clonotype originated in a human donor with classical Hodgkin lymphoma. This chain links TRBV29-1 with TRBJ2-1; no clear D. Here the sequenced sample was peripheral blood mononuclear cells (PBMCs), taken before the fourth cycle of nivolumab. The CDR3 region has the DNA TGCAGCGCCGGACCGGATTTCGACAATGAGCAGTTCTTC. This encodes CSAGPDFDNEQFF.